The TCR beta chain described here comes from a study of T cell changes during pregnancy in multiple sclerosis (dated by TCRdb to the late 2010s). Background on the whole study: In women with multiple sclerosis, the researchers looked at how the T cell repertoire shifted as pregnancy progressed.

On this clone itself: Its antigen is unknown. No per-base quality is available; no much larger clone lies one base away.

Library generation was performed with the immunoSEQ multiplex PCR assay. In its TCRdb copy, this immuneACCESS table keeps in-frame sequences only and misses some clones. Where compared with another copy, unresolved V genes explain less than half of these, and the others have no known cause. Recorded for this sample are approximately 130,000 clones; 90% to 98% of them occurred a single time. The biggest ten clones account for over 0.35% of the sample. This receptor was identified in a female donor with multiple sclerosis, enrolled in a pregnancy study. Material: peripheral blood, obtained after pregnancy.

CDR3 protein: CASSPLGTGALGNEKLFF. The nucleotide sequence is TGTGCCAGCTCACCACTCGGGACAGGGGCCTTGGGGAATGAAAAACTGTTTTTT. The rearranged segments are TRBV18 and TRBJ1-4; 10 central bases correspond to TRBD1. Here V drops 1 base and J drops 5 bases, and the junction holds 10 bases not matched to any gene. The CDR3 spans 18 residues, from the cysteine through the phenylalanine. Only CDR3 DNA is held: 54 bases, read in frame from base 1. The CDR1 and CDR2 encoded by the germline V gene are KGHSH and LQKENI.